What follows are 13 T cell receptor beta chains derived from one specimen sequenced in a study of tumor and adjacent non-tumor tissue in lung cancer. A modified ARM-PCR protocol with three rounds of nested PCR amplified TCRbeta. TCRdb analysed the multiplex PCR reads with MiXCR anew, one entry per CDR3 protein. The sample has about 80,000 distinct CDR3 sequences, approximately 80% seen once. RNA was extracted from bulk tissue without any cell sorting. This non-tumor lung sample came from over 3 cm beyond the tumor edge. Sequencing used distant non-tumor lung tissue. These receptors came from a man aged 55-75 years with non-small cell lung cancer.

As to this clonotype: A read error may account for a junction end that differs from germline. V usage is TRBV20-1 and J usage is TRBJ2-2, with D perhaps being TRBD1 or TRBD2 (5 bases each). The CDR3 totals 15 residues. From germline, CDR1 is DFQATT and CDR2 SNEGSKA (reference sequence). DNA for the CDR3: TGCAGTGCTAGAGCAGGGACCCTTTGGGGTGTGGAGCTGGTTTTT. This codes for CSARAGTLWGVELVF.

Note on this clonotype: Lacking the conserved final phenylalanine or tryptophan, this CDR3 likely reflects a read error. The chain recombines TRBV12-3 or TRBV12-4 with TRBJ2-2; D is perhaps TRBD2 (6 bases). V lost 4 bases and J lost 9, with 12 bases in between. CDR3 length: 13 residues. CDR3 bases: TGTGCCAGCAGTTCACTAGCTACCAGGGAGCTGTTTCTT. As protein: CASSSLATRELFL.

The rearrangement uses TRBV6-1 and TRBJ1-4, with D perhaps TRBD1 (5 bases). Germline V CDR1 and CDR2: MNHNS, SASEGT. The CDR3 runs 18 residues. CDR3: CVIGHGGMSKATNEKLFF. As DNA, the CDR3 is TGTGTCATCGGACATGGAGGGATGTCTAAAGCAACTAATGAAAAACTGTTTTTT.

A remark on this clonotype: One junction end does not reproduce the germline sequence, and a read error may be involved. V gene TRBV6-1 combines with J gene TRBJ2-3, with D perhaps assigned TRBD1 or TRBD2 (6 bases each). The CDR3 is 17 residues long. Germline-derived CDR1 and CDR2 are MNHNS and SASEGT. The CDR3: CGSRAKGGGLSTDTKYF. Written as DNA, the CDR3 is TGTGGCAGCAGGGCAAAAGGGGGAGGCCTCAGCACAGATACGAAGTATTTT.

This chain links TRBV6-5 with TRBJ2-6; 10 positions match TRBD2. This CDR3 region has 17 residues. Germline trimming cut 6 bases from V and 8 bases from J; bases unmatched to any gene: 13. Looked up from germline, CDR1 is MNHEY and CDR2 is SVGAGI. CDR3 sequence: CASSLAGANSWPNVLTF. CDR3 in DNA: TGTGCCAGCAGCCTAGCGGGAGCCAACTCTTGGCCCAACGTCCTGACTTTC.

This clonotype was observed many times. The chain carries TRBV5-4 and TRBJ2-1; maybe TRBD1 (5 bases). Trimming pared 0 bases from V and 10 bases from J, leaving 8 bases between. Germline loops: CDR1 SGHNT, CDR2 YYREEE (reference sequence). This CDR3 region has 12 residues. Here the CDR3 reads CASSLVGREQFF. The CDR3 bases are TGTGCCAGCAGCTTGGTGGGGCGCGAGCAGTTCTTC.

About this clonotype itself: This likely comes from a read error, as the CDR3 has no conserved phenylalanine or tryptophan at its end. No DNA is shown, since the ends of the CDR3 on it are uncertain; the CDR3 is the one TCRdb lists. The chain combines TRBV4-3 with TRBJ1-1; the table's D call, TRBD1, was not checked against the DNA. From germline, CDR1 is LGHNA and CDR2 YSLEER. The CDR3 is 17 amino acids in total, end residues counted. CDR3 sequence: CASSQDVPGSSGTETLL.

Points on this clonotype: A read error may produce the germline difference seen at one junction end. The J gene is TRBJ2-5, the V gene TRBV6-5, with D tentatively TRBD2 (7 bases). This CDR3 is built from 14 residues. Germline V gives CDR1 MNHEY, CDR2 SVGAGI. DNA for the CDR3: TGTGCCGGCTGTGATACCGGGACCGCGGGGGCCAAGTTCTTC. It translates to CAGCDTGTAGAKFF.

The V call is TRBV12-3 or TRBV12-4, the J call TRBJ2-2, with D tentatively TRBD1 (7 bases). The CDR3 contains 15 residues. CDR3 sequence: CVNSLRQGGIGELFF. In nucleotides, the CDR3 is TGTGTCAACAGTTTAAGGCAGGGGGGAATCGGGGAGCTGTTTTTT.

In regard to this clonotype: The junction and the germline gene differ at one end; a read error may be behind it. The chain joins TRBV11-2 to TRBJ2-5; the D is unclear. This CDR3 region has 14 residues. In germline, CDR1 is SGHAT, CDR2 FQNNGV. The CDR3: CASSSGPVQETQYF. The CDR3 region has the DNA TGTGCTAGCAGCTCTGGACCGGTTCAAGAGACCCAGTACTTC.

The rearrangement uses TRBV12-3 or TRBV12-4 and TRBJ2-1; tentative D call: TRBD1 (6 bases). V was clipped by 10 bases and J by 8 bases, with 12 bases between them. The CDR3 totals 11 residues. The CDR3 DNA reads TGTGCCATCAACGACAGGCATGAGCAGTTCTTC. Its translation: CAINDRHEQFF.

Note on this clonotype: Possible read error: a much larger clone is one base away. The chain couples TRBV7-8 to TRBJ2-5, with 9 positions matching TRBD1. Per germline, CDR1 SGHVS and CDR2 FQNEAQ. The CDR3 runs to 15 residues. CDR3 in DNA: TGTCCCAGCAGCTTATGGACAGGGGCCCAAGAGACCCAGTACTTC. Translated: CPSSLWTGAQETQYF. The full variable domain, with the rest looked up from reference TRBV7-8 and TRBJ2-5, is GAGVSQSPRYKVAKRGQDVALRCDPISGHVSLFWYQQALGQGPEFLTYFQNEAQLDKSGLPSDRFFAERPEGSVSTLKIQRTQQEDSAVYLCPSSLWTGAQETQYFGPGTRLLVL.

A word on this clonotype: One junction end does not reproduce the germline sequence, and a read error may be involved. V and J are TRBV5-4 and TRBJ1-4; D uncertain. Germline CDR1 reads SGHNT; CDR2 reads YYREEE (reference sequence). This CDR3 is built from 14 residues. The CDR3 loop is CASSSWRANEKLFF. The DNA of the CDR3 is TGTGCCAGCAGCTCGTGGCGAGCTAACGAAAAACTGTTTTTT.